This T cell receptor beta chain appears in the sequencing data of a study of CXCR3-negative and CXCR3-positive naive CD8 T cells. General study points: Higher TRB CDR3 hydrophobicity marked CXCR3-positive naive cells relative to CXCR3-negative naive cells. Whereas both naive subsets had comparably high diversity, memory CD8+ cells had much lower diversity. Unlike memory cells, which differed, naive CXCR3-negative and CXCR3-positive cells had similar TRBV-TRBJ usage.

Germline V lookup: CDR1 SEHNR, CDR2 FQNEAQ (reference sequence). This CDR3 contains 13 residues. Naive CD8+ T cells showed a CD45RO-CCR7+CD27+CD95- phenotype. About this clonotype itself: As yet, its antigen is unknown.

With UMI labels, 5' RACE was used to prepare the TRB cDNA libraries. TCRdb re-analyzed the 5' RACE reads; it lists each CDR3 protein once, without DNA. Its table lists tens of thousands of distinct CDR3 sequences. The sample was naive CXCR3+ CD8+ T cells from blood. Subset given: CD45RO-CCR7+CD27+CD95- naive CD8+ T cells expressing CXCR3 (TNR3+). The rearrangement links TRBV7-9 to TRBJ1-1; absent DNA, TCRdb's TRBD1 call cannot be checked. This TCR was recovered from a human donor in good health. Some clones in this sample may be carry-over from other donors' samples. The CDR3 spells CASSYPGGVEAFF.